This T cell receptor (beta chain) was observed in a study of T cells in women clearing cervical HPV infection (dated by TCRdb to 2016 to 2019). Regarding the complete study: The cases were 25 or so women with histologically confirmed HPV16-related CIN3 or worse, and 2 of these cases were invasive cancers. The approximately 23 controls were women who cleared a single incident HPV16 infection within 12 months without developing precancer or cancer. Case blood was taken at the visit when the lesion was first identified, whereas control blood was taken when infection was no longer detected. Among cases, blood sampling occurred a median of about 150 days after lesion detection, with an interquartile range of roughly 85 to 200 days. HLA typing was available for only a few women, so HLA type could not be excluded as a confounder. This exploratory proof-of-principle case-control study, nested within the Guanacaste HPV Natural History Study in Costa Rica, compared TCR repertoires among women with different cervical HPV16 outcomes. Cases were matched to controls by age within five years and by the year the sample was collected. A median age of approximately 30 years was observed in cases versus over 37 in controls, and no significant differences in baseline characteristics were found. In the parent cohort, around 9,800 women aged 18 or older were enrolled in Guanacaste, Costa Rica, during about 1993 to 1995 and then followed for under nine years. Five blinded duplicates per group were added as quality controls, giving some 60 samples: some 50 participants and approximately ten replicates. What the study reported, not specific to this receptor: Random forest classifiers that combined richness and V gene abundances separated cases from controls with an estimated AUC of approximately 0.79. Because of the cross-sectional design, the study could not determine whether the associations came before infection or resulted from infection, and neither effector/memory subsets nor HPV-specific T cells were isolated. Across sequencing depths, CIN3+ cases showed significantly higher TCR repertoire richness than controls, but evenness did not differ between the groups. TRBV6-7 relative abundance was lower in cases than in controls (roughly 0.12% versus 0.15%; Bonferroni P = 0.0008). Because T-cell numbers per sample were unknown, differences in richness could reflect varying T-cell content rather than repertoire biology.

The immunoSEQ assay used multiplex PCR to amplify TCR beta CDR3 regions from an average of around 1,200 ng of genomic DNA per sample. Primer bias was corrected in the assay by using a complete synthetic TCR repertoire to establish an amplification baseline. The amplicons were sequenced on the Illumina platform. The study's processing was this. Sequences were error-corrected by clustering with frequency ratios and a modified nearest-neighbor algorithm and were then analyzed in the immunoSEQ Analyzer with IMGT gene definitions. TCR richness and evenness were averaged over 20 rarefaction repeats at each rarefaction depth, excluding samples with fewer sequences than the depth. Relative abundances of V, D and J genes were compared between groups using Wilcoxon rank sum tests, with FDR correction applied. In the blinded duplicates, the intraclass correlation was about 95% for TCR richness and averaged about 80% across 66 gene segments. TCRdb took over this immuneACCESS table, retaining in-frame rearrangements with V and J assigned. Such tables are incomplete; in checked studies, under half of the missing clones stem from an unresolved V gene, and the remainder is unexplained. Clonal size and the V and J genes are those of that table, whereas D and trimming came from the DNA. The sample table records nearly 35,000 clones. The top ten hold about 1.5% of the sample.

Concerning this clone: Its recognized antigen is unknown. The DNA ends 3 residues before the CDR3 does, and the rest of the CDR3 is filled in from the germline J gene.

Every participant had a single incident cervical HPV16 infection, and prevalent HPV16 infections were excluded. Cervical HPV DNA was detected by MY09/MY11 PCR, and genotyping was performed by dot-blot hybridization. Around 14 mL of heparinized blood was centrifuged, after which the buffy coat was aliquoted, frozen at -30 degrees C, and then stored at -80 degrees C. QIAGEN kits were used to extract genomic DNA from the buffy coat specimens. Cut back by 2 bases and 3 bases, the V and J ends lie 11 bases apart. Sequences SGHNT (CDR1) and YYREEE (CDR2) are obtained from the germline V gene (reference sequence). The CDR3 runs 14 amino acids, cysteine and phenylalanine included. Shown are 33 bases from within the CDR3, in frame from base 1.

Sequencing was done on a sample of blood buffy coat. This receptor was obtained from a woman between 18 and 69 years old with a cervical HPV16 infection that either progressed to CIN3+ or cleared (not recorded which). The sequence joins TRBV5-4 to TRBJ1-2; TRBD1 could be the D gene, as 5 bases match. The CDR3 protein is CASSFPGLDYGYTF. The CDR3 bases that were read are TGTGCCAGCAGCTTTCCGGGACTGGACTATGGC.